Given below is one T cell receptor beta chain in context. A constant-region primer primed TCR beta cDNA synthesis from about 490 ng of total RNA. Three nested multiplex PCR rounds, a slightly modified ARM-PCR, produced the libraries for TCR beta. Each of the first two PCR rounds ran roughly 9 cycles with TRBV1-TRBV30 forward and C-beta reverse primers. TCRdb re-called the multiplex PCR reads through MiXCR, storing one row per CDR3 protein. Among 20,000 to 25,000 distinct CDR3 sequences listed, over 60% were seen once. The data derive from a study of tumor-infiltrating lymphocytes in primary liver carcinoma. Germline V lookup: CDR1 MDHEN, CDR2 SYDVKM. This CDR3 has 12 residues. V dropped 8 bases and J dropped 12; count of bases not matched to a gene: 10. Scientists recovered RNA and DNA together from roughly 18-30 mg of unsorted bulk tissue.

Input material: liver tumor tissue from sampling region 1. The sample's subset: tumor region T1, superior pole. The receptor was derived from a woman aged 25 to 39 with primary liver carcinoma and hepatitis B virus infection. The chain has TRBV28 and TRBJ1-5; 7 bases match TRBD1. The CDR3 sequence: CASGPGGRLQHF. CDR3 DNA sequence: TGTGCCAGCGGGCCAGGGGGACGACTCCAGCATTTT.